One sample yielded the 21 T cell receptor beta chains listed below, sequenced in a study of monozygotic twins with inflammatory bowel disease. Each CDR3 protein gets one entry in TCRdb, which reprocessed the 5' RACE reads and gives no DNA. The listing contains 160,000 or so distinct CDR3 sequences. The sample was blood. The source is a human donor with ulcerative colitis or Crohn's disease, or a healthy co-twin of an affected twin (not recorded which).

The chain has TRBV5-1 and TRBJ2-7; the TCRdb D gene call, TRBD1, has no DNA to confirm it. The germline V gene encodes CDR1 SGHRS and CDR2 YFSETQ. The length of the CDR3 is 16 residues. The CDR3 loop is CASSLASGQVGYEQYF.

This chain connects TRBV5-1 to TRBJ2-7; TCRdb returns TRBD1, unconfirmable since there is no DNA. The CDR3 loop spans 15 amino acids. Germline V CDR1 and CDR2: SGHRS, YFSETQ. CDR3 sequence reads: CASSLGGGQTYEQYF.

Here the CDR3 reads CSAAHSSNQPQHF. The chain employs TRBV20-1 and TRBJ1-5. CDR1 DFQATT and CDR2 SNEGSKA come from the germline V gene (reference sequence). This CDR3 is 13 amino acids long.

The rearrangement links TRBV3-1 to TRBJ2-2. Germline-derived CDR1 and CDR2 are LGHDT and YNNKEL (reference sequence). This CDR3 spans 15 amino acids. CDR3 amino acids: CASSSETAVAGELFF.

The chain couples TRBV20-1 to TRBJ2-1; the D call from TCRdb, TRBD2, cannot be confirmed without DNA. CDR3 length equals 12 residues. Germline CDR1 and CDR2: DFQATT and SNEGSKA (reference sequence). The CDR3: CSASGPNNEQFF.

CDR3 sequence: CASSPRTYSYEQYF. The chain links TRBV7-2 to TRBJ2-7; TCRdb names TRBD2, which stays unverified in the absence of DNA. The CDR3 covers 14 residues. The V gene's germline CDR1 is SGHTA and CDR2 FQGNSA.

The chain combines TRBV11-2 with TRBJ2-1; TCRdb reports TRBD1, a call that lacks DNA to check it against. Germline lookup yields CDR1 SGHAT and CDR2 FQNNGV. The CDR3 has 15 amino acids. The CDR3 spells CASSFLPGPYNEQFF. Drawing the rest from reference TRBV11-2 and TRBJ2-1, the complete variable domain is EAGVAQSPRYKIIEKRQSVAFWCNPISGHATLYWYQQILGQGPKLLIQFQNNGVVDDSQLPKDRFSAERLKGVDSTLKIQPAKLEDSAVYLCASSFLPGPYNEQFFGPGTRLTVL.

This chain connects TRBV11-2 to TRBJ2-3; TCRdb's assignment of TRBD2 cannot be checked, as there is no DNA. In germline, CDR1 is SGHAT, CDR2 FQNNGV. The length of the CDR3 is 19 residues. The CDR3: CASSPRSPIAGGRSDTQYF.

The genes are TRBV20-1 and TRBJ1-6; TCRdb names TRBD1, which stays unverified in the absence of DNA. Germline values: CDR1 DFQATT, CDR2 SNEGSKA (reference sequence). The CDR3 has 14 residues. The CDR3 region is CSASWDREISPLHF.

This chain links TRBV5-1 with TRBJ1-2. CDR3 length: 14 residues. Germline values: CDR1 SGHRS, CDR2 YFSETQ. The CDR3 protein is CASSPGSPNYGYTF.

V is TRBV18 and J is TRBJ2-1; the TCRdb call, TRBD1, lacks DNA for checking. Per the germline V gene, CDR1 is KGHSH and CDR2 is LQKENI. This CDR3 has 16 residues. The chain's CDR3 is CASSPSGTGAHNEQFF.

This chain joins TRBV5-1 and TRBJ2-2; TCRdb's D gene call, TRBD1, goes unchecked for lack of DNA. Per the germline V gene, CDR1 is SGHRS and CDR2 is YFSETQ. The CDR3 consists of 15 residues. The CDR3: CASRWQGATTGELFF.

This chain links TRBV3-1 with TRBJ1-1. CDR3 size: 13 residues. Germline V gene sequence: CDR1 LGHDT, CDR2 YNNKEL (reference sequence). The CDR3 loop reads CASSRNRDSEAFF.

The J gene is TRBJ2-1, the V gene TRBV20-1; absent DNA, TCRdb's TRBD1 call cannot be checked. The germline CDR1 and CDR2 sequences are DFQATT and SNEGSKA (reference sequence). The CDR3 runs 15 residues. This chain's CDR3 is CSARDGASAYNEQFF.

The CDR3 sequence: CSGGRGAKNIQYF. The chain joins TRBV20-1 to TRBJ2-4; without DNA, the TCRdb call of TRBD2 cannot be checked. The CDR3 loop spans 13 amino acids. Germline V lookup: CDR1 DFQATT, CDR2 SNEGSKA (reference sequence).

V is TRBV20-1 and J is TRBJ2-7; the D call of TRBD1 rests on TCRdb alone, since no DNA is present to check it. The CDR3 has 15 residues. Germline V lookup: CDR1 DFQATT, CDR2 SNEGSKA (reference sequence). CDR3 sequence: CSAQLGTGGSYEQYF.

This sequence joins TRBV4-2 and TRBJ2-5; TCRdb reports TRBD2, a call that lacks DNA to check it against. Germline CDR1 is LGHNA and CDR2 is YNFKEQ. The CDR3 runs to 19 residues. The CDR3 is CASSSGLAGVLGNQETQYF.

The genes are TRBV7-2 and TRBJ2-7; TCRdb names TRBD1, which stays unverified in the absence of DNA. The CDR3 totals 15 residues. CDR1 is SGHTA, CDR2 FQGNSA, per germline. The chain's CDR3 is CASSLVQAGEVEQYF.

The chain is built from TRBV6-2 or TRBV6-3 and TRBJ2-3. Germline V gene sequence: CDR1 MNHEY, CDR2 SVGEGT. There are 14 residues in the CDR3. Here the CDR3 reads CASSYGNEADTQYF.

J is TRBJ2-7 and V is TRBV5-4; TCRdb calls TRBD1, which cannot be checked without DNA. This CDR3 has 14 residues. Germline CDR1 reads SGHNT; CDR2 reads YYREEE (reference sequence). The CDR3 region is CASSLRGRSYEQYF.

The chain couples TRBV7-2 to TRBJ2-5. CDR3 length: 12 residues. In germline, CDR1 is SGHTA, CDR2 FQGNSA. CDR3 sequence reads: CASSFPQETQYF. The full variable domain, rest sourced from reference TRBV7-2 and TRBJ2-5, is GAGVSQSPSNKVTEKGKDVELRCDPISGHTALYWYRQSLGQGLEFLIYFQGNSAPDKSGLPSDRFSAERTGGSVSTLTIQRTQQEDSAVYLCASSFPQETQYFGPGTRLLVL.